This T cell receptor beta chain emerged from a study of blood T cell repertoires in COVID-19. The wider study: Both acute and convalescent COVID-19 samples were obtained from the United States, Italy and Spain. PBMCs, B-cell-depleted T cells, or T cells provided the cDNA or gDNA that made up the material.

Looked up from germline, CDR1 is SGHAT and CDR2 is FQNNGV. This CDR3 spans 16 amino acids. V was pared by 1 base and J by 5 bases, with 6 bases of the junction left unmatched. In the original analysis: Estimation of nucleated cell counts was performed using reference gene primer amplification. Only in-frame clones appear in the TCRdb table, and some are missing; sequencing was by immunoSEQ multiplex PCR. The D gene and trimming were derived from the DNA, and the V and J assignments and clone size from that table. The table lists 350,000 to 450,000 clones, 85% of them singletons, with roughly 3.4% in the top ten.

This TCR derives from a woman aged 18-30 years with acute or convalescent COVID-19. The sample comprised peripheral blood. The chain links TRBV11-2 to TRBJ2-3, with 10 bases fitting TRBD2. The CDR3: CASSLGVAGGGDTQYF. The CDR3 DNA is TGTGCCAGCAGCTTAGGTGTAGCGGGGGGAGGAGATACGCAGTATTTT.